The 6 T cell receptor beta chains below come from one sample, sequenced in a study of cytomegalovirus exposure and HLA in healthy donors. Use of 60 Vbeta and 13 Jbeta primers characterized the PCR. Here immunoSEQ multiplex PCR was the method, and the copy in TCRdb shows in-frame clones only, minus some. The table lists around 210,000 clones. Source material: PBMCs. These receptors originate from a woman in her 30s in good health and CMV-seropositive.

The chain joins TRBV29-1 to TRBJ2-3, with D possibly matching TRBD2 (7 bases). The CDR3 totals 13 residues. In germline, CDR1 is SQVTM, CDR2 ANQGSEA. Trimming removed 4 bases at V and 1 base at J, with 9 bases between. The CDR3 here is CSVVGGGTDTQYF. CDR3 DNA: TGCAGCGTTGTAGGGGGGGGCACAGATACGCAGTATTTT.

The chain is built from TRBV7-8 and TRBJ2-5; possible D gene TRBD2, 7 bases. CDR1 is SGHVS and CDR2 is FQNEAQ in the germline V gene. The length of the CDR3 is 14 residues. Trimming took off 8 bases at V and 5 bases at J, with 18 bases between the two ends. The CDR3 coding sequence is TGTGCCAGCCGCCGGACAGAGGGAGGGGAGACCCAGTACTTC. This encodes CASRRTEGGETQYF.

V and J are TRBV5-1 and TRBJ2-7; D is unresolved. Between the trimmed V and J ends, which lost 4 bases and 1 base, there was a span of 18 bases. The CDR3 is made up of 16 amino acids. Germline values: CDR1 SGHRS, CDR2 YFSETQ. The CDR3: CASSANTETLSYEQYF. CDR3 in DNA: TGCGCCAGCAGCGCCAATACGGAGACCCTTTCCTACGAGCAGTACTTC.

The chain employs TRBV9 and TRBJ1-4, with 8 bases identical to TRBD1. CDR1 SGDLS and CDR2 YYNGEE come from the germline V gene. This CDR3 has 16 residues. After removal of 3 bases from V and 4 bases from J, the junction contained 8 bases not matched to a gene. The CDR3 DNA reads TGTGCCAGCAGCGCGGCAGGGGGCGCGGGTAATGAAAAACTGTTTTTT. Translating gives CASSAAGGAGNEKLFF.

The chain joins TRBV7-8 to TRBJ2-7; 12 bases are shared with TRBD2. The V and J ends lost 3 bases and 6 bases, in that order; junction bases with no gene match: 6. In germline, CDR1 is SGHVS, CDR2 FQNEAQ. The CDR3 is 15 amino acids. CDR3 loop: CASSFQTSGSGEQYF. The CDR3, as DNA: TGTGCCAGCAGCTTTCAGACTAGCGGGAGTGGCGAGCAGTACTTC.

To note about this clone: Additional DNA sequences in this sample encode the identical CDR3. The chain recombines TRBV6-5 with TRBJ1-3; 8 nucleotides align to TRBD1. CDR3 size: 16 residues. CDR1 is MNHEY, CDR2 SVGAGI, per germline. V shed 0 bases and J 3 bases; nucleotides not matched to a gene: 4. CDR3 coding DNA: TGTGCCAGCAGTTACTCAGACAGGGGCTTTGGAAACACCATATATTTT. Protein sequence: CASSYSDRGFGNTIYF.